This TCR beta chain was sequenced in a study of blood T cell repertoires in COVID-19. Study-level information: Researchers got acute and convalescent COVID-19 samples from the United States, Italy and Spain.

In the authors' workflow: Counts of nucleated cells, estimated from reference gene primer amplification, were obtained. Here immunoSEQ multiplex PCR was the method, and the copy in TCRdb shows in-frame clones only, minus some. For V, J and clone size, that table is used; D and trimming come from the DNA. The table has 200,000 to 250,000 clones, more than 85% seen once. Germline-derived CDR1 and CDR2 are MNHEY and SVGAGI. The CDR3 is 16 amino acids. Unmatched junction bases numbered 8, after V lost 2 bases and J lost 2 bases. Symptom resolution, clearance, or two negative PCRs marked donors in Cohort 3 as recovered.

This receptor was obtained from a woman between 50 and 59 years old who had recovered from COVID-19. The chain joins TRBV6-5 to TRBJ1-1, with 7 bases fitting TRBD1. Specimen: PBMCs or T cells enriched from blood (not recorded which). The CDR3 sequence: CASSYKTTGTNTEAFF. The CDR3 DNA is TGTGCCAGCAGTTACAAAACGACAGGGACTAACACTGAAGCTTTCTTT.